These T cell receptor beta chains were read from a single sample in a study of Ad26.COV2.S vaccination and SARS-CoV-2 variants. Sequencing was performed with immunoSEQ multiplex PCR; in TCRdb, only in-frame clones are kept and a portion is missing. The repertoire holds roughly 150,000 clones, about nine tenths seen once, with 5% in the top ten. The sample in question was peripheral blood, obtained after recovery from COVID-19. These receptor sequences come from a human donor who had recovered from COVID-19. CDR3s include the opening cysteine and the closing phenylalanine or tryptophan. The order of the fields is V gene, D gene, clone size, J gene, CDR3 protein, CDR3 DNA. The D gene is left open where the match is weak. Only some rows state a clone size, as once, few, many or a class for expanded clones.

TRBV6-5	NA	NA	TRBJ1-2	CASSYATGFNYGYTF	TGTGCCAGCAGTTACGCGACAGGTTTTAACTATGGCTACACCTTC
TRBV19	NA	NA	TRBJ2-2	CASRIRAGTPELFF	TGTGCCAGTAGGATTCGGGCCGGCACTCCCGAGCTGTTTTTT
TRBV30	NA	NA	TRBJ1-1	CAWSVGVNTEAFF	TGTGCCTGGAGTGTTGGGGTGAACACTGAAGCTTTCTTT
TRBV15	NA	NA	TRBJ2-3	CATSRGDRPHTDTQYF	TGTGCCACCAGCAGGGGAGATCGACCCCACACAGATACGCAGTATTTT
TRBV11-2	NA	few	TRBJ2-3	CASSLSASPTDTQYF	TGTGCCAGCAGCTTATCGGCCAGCCCCACAGATACGCAGTATTTT
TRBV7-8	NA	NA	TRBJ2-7	CASSSPLFRRDYEQYF	TGTGCCAGCAGCTCCCCGTTGTTCAGACGGGATTACGAGCAGTACTTC
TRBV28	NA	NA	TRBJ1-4	CASKSMSDGPNEKLFF	TGTGCCAGCAAAAGTATGAGCGACGGACCGAATGAAAAACTGTTTTTT
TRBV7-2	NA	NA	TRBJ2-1	CASSSDLTNEQFF	TGTGCCAGCAGCTCCGACTTAACCAATGAGCAGTTCTTC
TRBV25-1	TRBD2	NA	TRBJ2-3	CASSGLLTSGSIGDTQYF	TGTGCCAGCAGTGGGCTACTGACTAGCGGTTCAATCGGGGATACGCAGTATTTT
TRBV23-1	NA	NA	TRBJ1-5	CASSHRRGTQGGNQPQHF	TGCGCCAGCAGTCACCGTCGGGGCACCCAGGGCGGCAATCAGCCCCAGCATTTT
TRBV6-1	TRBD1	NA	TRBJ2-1	CASSDMDRGVRQFF	TGTGCCAGCAGTGATATGGACAGGGGGGTCCGTCAGTTCTTC
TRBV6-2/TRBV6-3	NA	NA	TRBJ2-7	CASSYKAESEQYF	TGTGCCAGCAGTTATAAGGCAGAGAGCGAGCAGTACTTC
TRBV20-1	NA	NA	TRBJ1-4	CSVVTNEKLFF	TGCAGTGTTGTAACTAATGAAAAACTGTTTTTT
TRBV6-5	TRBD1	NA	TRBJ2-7	CASSTGTGFYEQYF	TGTGCCAGCAGTACCGGGACAGGGTTCTACGAGCAGTACTTC
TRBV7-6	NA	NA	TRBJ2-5	CASSPSLLLQYF	TGTGCCAGCAGCCCATCTCTACTACTACAGTACTTC
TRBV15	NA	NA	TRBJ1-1	CATSRDRHTEAFF	TGTGCCACCAGCAGAGATCGGCACACTGAAGCTTTCTTT
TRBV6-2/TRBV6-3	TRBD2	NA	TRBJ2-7	CASSSTSGGLYEQYF	TGTGCCAGCAGTTCGACTAGCGGGGGGCTTTACGAGCAGTACTTC
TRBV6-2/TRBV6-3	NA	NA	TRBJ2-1	CASSYRGGASSYNEQFF	TGTGCCAGCAGTTACAGGGGCGGGGCGAGCTCCTACAATGAGCAGTTCTTC
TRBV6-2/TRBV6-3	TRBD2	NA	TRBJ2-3	CASSDSGGARDTQYF	TGTGCCAGCAGTGATAGCGGGGGGGCCCGAGATACGCAGTATTTT
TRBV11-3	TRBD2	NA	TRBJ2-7	CASSLGGVGSYEQYF	TGTGCCAGCAGCCTCGGGGGGGTGGGCTCCTACGAGCAGTACTTC
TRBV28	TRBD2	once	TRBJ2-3	CASISGLAGGPTDTQYF	TGTGCCAGCATAAGTGGGCTAGCGGGGGGGCCCACAGATACGCAGTATTTT
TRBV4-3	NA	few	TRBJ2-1	CASSQLGTHEQFF	TGCGCCAGCAGCCAATTGGGGACCCATGAGCAGTTCTTC
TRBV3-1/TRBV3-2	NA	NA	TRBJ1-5	CASSQRPPGPYNQPQHF	TGTGCCAGCAGCCAAAGGCCACCGGGTCCTTACAATCAGCCCCAGCATTTT
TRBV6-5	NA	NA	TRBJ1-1	CASSSVTRTEAFF	TGTGCCAGCAGTTCCGTGACGCGCACTGAAGCTTTCTTT
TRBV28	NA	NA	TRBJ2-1	CASSFGEGTSFF	NA
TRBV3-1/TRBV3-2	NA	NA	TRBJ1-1	CASSQDRKGGNTEAFF	TGTGCCAGCAGCCAAGATAGAAAAGGGGGTAACACTGAAGCTTTCTTT
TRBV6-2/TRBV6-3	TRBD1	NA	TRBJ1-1	CASSYADRGQTEAFF	TGTGCCAGCAGTTACGCCGACAGGGGGCAAACTGAAGCTTTCTTT
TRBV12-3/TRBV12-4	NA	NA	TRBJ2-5	CASTAGGSETQYF	TGTGCCAGCACCGCAGGGGGGTCAGAGACCCAGTACTTC
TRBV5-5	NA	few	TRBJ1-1	CASSFEETEAFF	TGTGCCAGCAGCTTTGAGGAGACTGAAGCTTTCTTT
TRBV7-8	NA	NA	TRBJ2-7	CASSLAGGALSSYEQYF	TGTGCCAGCAGCTTAGCGGGGGGGGCCTTAAGCTCCTACGAGCAGTACTTC
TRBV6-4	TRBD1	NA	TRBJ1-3	CASMFTDRGPGNTIYF	TGTGCCAGCATGTTTACGGACAGGGGGCCTGGAAACACCATATATTTT
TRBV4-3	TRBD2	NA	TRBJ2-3	CASSQDLGLALGYTQYF	TGCGCCAGCAGCCAAGACTTGGGACTAGCCCTCGGATATACGCAGTATTTT
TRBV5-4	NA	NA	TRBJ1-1	CASSFRGGTEAFF	TGTGCCAGCAGCTTTCGGGGGGGTACTGAAGCTTTCTTT
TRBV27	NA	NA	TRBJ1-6	CASSLGTNSPLHF	TGTGCCAGCAGTTTAGGGACTAATTCACCCCTCCACTTT
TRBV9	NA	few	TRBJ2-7	CASASSWGTGRSYEQYF	TGTGCCAGCGCATCGTCGTGGGGGACTGGGAGGTCCTACGAGCAGTACTTC
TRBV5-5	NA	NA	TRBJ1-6	CASSAGNSPLHF	TGTGCCAGCAGCGCCGGGAATTCACCCCTCCACTTT
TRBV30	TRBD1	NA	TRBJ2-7	CAWSESGQGNEQYF	TGTGCCTGGAGCGAATCGGGACAGGGGAACGAGCAGTACTTC
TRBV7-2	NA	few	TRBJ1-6	CASSLVVAASSPLHF	TGTGCCAGCAGCTTAGTCGTAGCGGCCTCATCACCCCTCCACTTT
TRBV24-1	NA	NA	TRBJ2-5	CATSDLPWRGGQETQYF	TGTGCCACCAGTGATTTGCCCTGGAGGGGGGGACAAGAGACCCAGTACTTC
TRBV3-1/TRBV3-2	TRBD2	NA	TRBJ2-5	CASSQQGGDQETQYF	TGTGCCAGCAGCCAACAGGGAGGGGACCAAGAGACCCAGTACTTC
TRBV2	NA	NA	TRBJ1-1	CASRLLNTEAFF	TGTGCCAGCAGATTACTGAACACTGAAGCTTTCTTT
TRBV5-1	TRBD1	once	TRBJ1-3	CASSTGEVPGNTIYF	TGCGCCAGCAGCACAGGGGAAGTGCCTGGAAACACCATATATTTT
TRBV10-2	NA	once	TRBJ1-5	CASSRWGGNQPQHF	TGCGCCAGCAGCAGATGGGGGGGCAATCAGCCCCAGCATTTT
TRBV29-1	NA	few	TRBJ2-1	CSVEAQSSRGEQFF	TGCAGCGTTGAAGCCCAGTCTTCCCGGGGTGAGCAGTTCTTC
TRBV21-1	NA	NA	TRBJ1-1	CASSTWDSLNTEAFF	TGTGCCAGCAGCACCTGGGACAGCTTGAACACTGAAGCTTTCTTT
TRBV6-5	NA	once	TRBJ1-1	CASRTQLNTEAFF	TGTGCCAGCAGAACCCAGCTGAACACTGAAGCTTTCTTT
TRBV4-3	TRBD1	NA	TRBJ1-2	CASSQWGQSYGYTF	TGCGCCAGCAGCCAATGGGGACAGTCATATGGCTACACCTTC
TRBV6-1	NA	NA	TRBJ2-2	CASLENTGELFF	TGTGCCAGCCTAGAGAACACCGGGGAGCTGTTTTTT
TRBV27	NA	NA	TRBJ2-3	CASSLTGDTQYF	TGTGCCAGCAGTTTGACGGGAGATACGCAGTATTTT
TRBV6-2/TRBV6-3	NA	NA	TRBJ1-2	CASSYRGTYGYTF	TGTGCCAGCAGTTACAGGGGAACCTATGGCTACACCTTC
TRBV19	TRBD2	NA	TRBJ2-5	CASSLLAGGQETQYF	TGTGCCAGTAGTCTCCTAGCGGGGGGGCAAGAGACCCAGTACTTC
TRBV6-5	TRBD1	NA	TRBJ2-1	CATRQGSYNEQFF	TGTGCCACCCGACAGGGATCCTACAATGAGCAGTTCTTC
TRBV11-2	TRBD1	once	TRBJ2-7	CASSPGTGGPYEQYF	TGTGCCAGCAGCCCCGGGACAGGGGGCCCCTACGAGCAGTACTTC
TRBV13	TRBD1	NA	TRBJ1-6	CASSLTAPGQGNSPLHF	TGTGCCAGCAGCTTGACCGCCCCGGGACAGGGTAATTCACCCCTCCACTTT
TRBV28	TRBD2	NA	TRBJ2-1	CASSLRLAGGSPLF	TGTGCCAGCAGTTTACGACTAGCGGGGGGGTCTCCGCTCTTC
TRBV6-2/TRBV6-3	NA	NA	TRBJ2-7	CASSYDGLGEQYF	TGTGCCAGCAGTTACGATGGCCTGGGCGAGCAGTACTTC
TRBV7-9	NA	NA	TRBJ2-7	CASSWPHPPGSYEQYF	TGTGCCAGCAGCTGGCCACACCCCCCAGGGTCCTACGAGCAGTACTTC